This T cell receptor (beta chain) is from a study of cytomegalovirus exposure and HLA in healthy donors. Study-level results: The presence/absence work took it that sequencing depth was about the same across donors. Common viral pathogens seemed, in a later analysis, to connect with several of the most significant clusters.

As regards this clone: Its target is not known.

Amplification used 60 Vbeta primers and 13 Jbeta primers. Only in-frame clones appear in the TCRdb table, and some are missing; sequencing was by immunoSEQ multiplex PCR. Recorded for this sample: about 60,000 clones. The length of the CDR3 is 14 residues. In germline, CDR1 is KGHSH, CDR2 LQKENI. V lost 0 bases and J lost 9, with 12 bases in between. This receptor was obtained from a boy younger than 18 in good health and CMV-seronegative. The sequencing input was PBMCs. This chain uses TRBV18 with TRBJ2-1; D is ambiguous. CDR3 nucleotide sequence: TGTGCCAGCTCACCACCTGGAGAGATTGGTGAGCAGTTCTTC. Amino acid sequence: CASSPPGEIGEQFF.